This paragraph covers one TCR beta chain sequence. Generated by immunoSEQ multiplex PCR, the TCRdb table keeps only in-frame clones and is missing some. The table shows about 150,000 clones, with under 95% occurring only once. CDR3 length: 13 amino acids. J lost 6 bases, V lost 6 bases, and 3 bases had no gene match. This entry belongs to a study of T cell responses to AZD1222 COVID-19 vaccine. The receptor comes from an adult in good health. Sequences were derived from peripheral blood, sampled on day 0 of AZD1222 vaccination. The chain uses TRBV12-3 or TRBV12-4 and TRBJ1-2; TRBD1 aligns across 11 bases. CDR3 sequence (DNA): TGTGCCAGCAGATTGGACAGGGGGCATGGCTACACCTTC. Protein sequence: CASRLDRGHGYTF.